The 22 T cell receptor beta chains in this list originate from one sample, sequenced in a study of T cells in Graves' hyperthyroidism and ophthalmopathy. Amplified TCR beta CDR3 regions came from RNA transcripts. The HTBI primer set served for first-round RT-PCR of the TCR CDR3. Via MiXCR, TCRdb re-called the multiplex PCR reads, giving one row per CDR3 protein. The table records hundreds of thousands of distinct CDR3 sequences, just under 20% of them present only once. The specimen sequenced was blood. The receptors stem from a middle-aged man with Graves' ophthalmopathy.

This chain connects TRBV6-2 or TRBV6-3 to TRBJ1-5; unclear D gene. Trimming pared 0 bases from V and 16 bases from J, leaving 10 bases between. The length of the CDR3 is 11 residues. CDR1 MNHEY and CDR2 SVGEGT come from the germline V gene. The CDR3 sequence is CASSYSSEVHF. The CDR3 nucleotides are TGTGCCAGCAGTTACTCGAGCGAGGTACATTTT.

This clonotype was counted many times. CDR3 region: CASRRRTGPRVNEQFF. Here the CDR3 DNA reads TGTGCCAGCAGGCGGAGGACAGGGCCTAGGGTCAATGAGCAGTTCTTC. The chain has TRBV2 and TRBJ2-1; TRBD1 matches at 8 bases. Germline lookup yields CDR1 SNHLY and CDR2 FYNNEI. There are 16 residues in the CDR3. The ends lost 6 bases at V and 6 bases at J; junction bases unmatched: 13.

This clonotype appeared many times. The chain's CDR3 is CASSLRASYGYTF. In nucleotides, the CDR3 is TGTGCCAGCAGTTTACGGGCCAGCTATGGCTACACCTTC. The chain recombines TRBV12-3 or TRBV12-4 with TRBJ1-2; D gene ambiguous. This CDR3 has 13 residues. V was shortened by 2 bases and J by 4 bases, with 8 bases between the two germline ends.

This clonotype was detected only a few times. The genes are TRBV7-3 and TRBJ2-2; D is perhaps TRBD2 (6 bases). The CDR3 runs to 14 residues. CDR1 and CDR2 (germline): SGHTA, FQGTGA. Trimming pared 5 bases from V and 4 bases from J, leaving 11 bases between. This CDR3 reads CASSRSGGTGELFF. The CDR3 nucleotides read TGTGCCAGCAGCCGCTCCGGGGGCACCGGGGAGCTGTTTTTT.

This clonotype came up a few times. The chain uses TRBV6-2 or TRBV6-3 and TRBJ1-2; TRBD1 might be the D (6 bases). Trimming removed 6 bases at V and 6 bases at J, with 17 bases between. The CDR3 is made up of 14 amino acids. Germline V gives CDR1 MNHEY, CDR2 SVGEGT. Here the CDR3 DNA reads TGTGCCAGCAGCTTGGGCACAGGGATTGATGGCTACACCTTC. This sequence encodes CASSLGTGIDGYTF.

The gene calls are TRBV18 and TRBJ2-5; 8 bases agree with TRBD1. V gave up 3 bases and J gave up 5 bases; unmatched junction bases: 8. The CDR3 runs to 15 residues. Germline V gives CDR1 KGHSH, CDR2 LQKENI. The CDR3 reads CASSPVDRAVETQYF. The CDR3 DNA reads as TGTGCCAGCTCACCCGTGGACAGGGCCGTTGAGACCCAGTACTTC.

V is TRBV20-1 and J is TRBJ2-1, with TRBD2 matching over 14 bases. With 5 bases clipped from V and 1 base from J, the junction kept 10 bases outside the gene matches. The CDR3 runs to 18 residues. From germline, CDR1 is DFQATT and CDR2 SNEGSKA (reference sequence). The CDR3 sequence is CSAPSGLAGAGSYNEQFF. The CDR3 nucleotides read TGCAGTGCTCCCTCGGGACTAGCGGGAGCCGGATCCTACAATGAGCAGTTCTTC.

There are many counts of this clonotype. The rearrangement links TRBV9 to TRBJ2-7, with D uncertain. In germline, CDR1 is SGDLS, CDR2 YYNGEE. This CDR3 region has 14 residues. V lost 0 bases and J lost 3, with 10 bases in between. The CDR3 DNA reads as TGTGCCAGCAGCGTAGCTGACGGATACTACGAGCAGTACTTC. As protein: CASSVADGYYEQYF.

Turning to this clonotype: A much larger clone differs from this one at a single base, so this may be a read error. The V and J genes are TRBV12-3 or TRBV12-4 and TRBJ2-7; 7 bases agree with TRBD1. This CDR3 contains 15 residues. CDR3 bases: TGTGCCAGCAGTTTAGGGCAGGGACAGTCCTACGAGCGGTACTTC. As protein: CASSLGQGQSYERYF.

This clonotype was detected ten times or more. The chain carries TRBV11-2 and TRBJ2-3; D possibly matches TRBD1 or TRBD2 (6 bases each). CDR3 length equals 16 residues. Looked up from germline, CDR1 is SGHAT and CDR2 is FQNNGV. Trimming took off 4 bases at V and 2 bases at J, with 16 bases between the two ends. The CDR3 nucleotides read TGTGCCAGCAGCTCAGTGGGGGGCCGGCCCACAGATACGCAGTATTTT. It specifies CASSSVGGRPTDTQYF.

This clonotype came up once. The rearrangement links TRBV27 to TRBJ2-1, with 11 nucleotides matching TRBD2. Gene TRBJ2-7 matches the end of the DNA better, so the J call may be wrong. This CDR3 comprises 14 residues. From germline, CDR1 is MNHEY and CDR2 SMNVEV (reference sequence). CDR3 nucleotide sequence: TGTGCCAGCAGTTTTAGCGGGAGGGACAATGAGCAGTACTTC. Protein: CASSFSGRDNEQYF.

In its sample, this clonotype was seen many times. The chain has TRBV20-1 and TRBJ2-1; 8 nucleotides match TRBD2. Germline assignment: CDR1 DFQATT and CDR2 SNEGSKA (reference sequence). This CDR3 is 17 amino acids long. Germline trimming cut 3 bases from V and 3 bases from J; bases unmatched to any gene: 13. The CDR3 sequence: CSASIPTGGLLYNEQFF. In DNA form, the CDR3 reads TGCAGTGCTAGTATCCCGACGGGGGGGTTACTCTACAATGAGCAGTTCTTC.

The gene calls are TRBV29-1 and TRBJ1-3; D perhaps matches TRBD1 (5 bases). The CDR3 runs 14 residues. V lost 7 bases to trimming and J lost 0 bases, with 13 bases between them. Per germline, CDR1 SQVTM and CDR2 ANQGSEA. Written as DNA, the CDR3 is TGCAGCGCCGAAGGGACGACCTCTGGAAACACCATATATTTT. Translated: CSAEGTTSGNTIYF.

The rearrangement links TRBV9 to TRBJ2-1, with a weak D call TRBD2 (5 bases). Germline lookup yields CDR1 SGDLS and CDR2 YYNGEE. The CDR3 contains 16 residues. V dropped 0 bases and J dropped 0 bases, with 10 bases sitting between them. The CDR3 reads CASSVALGSSYNEQFF. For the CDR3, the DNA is TGTGCCAGCAGCGTAGCTCTGGGGAGCTCCTACAATGAGCAGTTCTTC.

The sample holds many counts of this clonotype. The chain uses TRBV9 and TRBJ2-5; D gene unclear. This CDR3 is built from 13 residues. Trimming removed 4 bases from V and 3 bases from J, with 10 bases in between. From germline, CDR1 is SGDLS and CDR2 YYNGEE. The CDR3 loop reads CASSPINEETQYF. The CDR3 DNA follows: TGTGCCAGCAGCCCAATTAACGAAGAGACCCAGTACTTC.

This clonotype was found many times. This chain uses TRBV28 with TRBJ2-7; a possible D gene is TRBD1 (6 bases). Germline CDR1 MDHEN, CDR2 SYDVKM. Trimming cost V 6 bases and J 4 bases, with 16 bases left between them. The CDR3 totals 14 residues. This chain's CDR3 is CASSSPGQAYEQYF. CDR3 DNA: TGTGCCAGCAGCTCTCCGGGACAAGCTTACGAGCAGTACTTC.

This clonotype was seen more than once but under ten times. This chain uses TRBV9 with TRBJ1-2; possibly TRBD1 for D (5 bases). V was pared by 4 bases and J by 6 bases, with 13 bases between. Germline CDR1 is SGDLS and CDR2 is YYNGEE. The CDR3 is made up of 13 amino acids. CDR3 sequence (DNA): TGTGCCAGCAGCACCCCCGGGGGGGATGGCTACACCTTC. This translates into CASSTPGGDGYTF.

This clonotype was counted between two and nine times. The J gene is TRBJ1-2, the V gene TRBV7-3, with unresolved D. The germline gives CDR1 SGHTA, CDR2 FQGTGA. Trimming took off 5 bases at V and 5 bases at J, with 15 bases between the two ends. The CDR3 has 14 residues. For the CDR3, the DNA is TGTGCCAGCAGCCCCTACCCTTCGGGGTATGGCTACACCTTC. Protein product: CASSPYPSGYGYTF.

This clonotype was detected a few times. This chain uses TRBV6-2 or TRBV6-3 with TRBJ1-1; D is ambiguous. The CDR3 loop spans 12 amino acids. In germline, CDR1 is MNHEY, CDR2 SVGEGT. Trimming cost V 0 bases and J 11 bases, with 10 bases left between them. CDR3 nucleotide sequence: TGTGCCAGCAGTTACTCGACCGGGTACGCTTTCTTT. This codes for CASSYSTGYAFF.

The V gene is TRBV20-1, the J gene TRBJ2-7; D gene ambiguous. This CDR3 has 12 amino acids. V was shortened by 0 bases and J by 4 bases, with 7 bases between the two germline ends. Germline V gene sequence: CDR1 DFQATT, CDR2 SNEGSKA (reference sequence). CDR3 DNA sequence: TGCAGTGCTAGAGAACAGAAGTACGAGCAGTACTTC. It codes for CSAREQKYEQYF.

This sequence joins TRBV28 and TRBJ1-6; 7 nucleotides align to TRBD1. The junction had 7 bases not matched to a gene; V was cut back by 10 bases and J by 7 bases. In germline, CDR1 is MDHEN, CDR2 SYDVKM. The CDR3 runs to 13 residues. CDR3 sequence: CAILQGWNSPLHF. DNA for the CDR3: TGTGCCATACTACAGGGGTGGAATTCACCCCTCCACTTT.

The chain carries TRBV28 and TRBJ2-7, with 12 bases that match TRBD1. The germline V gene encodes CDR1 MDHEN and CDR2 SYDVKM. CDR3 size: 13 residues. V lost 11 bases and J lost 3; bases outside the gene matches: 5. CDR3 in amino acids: CASGTGGFYEQYF. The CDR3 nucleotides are TGTGCCTCCGGGACAGGGGGCTTCTACGAGCAGTACTTC.